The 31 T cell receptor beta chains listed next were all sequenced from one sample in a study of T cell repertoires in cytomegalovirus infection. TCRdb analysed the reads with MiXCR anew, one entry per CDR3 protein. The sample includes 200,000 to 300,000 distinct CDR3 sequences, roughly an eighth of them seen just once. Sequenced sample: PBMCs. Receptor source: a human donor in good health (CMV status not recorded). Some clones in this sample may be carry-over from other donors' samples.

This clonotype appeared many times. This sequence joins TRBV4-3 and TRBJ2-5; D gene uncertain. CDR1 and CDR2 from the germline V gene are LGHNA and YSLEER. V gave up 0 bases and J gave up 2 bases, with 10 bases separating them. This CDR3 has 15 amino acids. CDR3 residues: CASSQDPLPQETQYF. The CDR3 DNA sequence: TGCGCCAGCAGCCAAGATCCTCTCCCGCAAGAGACCCAGTACTTC.

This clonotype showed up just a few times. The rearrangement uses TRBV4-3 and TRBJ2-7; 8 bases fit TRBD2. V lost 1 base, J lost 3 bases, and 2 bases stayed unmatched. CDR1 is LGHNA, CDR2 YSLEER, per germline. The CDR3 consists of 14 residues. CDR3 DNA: TGCGCCAGCAGCCAAGGACTAGCGAACTACGAGCAGTACTTC. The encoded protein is CASSQGLANYEQYF.

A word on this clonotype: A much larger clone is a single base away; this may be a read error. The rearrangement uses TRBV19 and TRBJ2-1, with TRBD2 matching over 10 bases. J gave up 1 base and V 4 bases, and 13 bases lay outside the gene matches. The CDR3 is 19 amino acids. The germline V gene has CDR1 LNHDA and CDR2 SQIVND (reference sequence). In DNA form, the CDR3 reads TGTGCCAGTAGTACTTGGGACACTCTAGCGGGGGCTTCCTACAATGAGCAGTTCTTC. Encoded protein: CASSTWDTLAGASYNEQFF.

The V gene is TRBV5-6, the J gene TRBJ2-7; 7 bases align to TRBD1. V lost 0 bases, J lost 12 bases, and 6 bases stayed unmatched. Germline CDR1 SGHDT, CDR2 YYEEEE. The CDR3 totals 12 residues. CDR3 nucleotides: TGTGCCAGCAGCTTGGCCCCCGGGACAGTGTACTTC. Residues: CASSLAPGTVYF.

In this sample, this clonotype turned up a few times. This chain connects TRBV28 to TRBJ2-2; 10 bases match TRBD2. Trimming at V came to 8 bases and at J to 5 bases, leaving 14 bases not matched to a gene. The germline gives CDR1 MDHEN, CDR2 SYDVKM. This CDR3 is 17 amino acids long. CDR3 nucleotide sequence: TGTGCCAGCTTACTTTGGGCTAGCGGGAGTCATACCGGGGAGCTGTTTTTT. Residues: CASLLWASGSHTGELFF.

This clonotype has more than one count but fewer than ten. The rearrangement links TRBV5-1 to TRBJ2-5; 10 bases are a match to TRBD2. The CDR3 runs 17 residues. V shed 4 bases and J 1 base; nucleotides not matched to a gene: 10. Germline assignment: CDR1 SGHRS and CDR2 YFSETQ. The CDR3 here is CASSPSGVAGGQETQYF. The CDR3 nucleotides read TGCGCCAGCAGCCCCAGCGGGGTAGCGGGAGGCCAAGAGACCCAGTACTTC.

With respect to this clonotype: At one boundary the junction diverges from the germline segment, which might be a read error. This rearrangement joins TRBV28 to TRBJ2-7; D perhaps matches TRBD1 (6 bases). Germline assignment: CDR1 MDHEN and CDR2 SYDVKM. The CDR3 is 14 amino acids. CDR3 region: CASCLGGPSYEQYF. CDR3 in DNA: TGTGCCAGCTGTTTAGGGGGTCCCTCCTACGAGCAGTACTTC.

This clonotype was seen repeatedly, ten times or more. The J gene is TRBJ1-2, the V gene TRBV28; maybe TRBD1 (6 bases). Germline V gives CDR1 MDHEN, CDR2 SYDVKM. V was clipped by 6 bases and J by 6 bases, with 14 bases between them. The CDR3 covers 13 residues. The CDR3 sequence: CASRLRGADGYTF. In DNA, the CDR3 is TGTGCCAGCAGACTTAGGGGGGCCGATGGCTACACCTTC.

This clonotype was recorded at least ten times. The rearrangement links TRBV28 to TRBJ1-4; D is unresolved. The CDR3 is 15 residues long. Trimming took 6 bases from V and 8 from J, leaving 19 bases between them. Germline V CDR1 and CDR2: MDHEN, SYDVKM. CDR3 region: CASSLAGPLGEKLFF. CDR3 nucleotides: TGTGCCAGCAGCTTAGCGGGTCCCCTAGGGGAAAAACTGTTTTTT.

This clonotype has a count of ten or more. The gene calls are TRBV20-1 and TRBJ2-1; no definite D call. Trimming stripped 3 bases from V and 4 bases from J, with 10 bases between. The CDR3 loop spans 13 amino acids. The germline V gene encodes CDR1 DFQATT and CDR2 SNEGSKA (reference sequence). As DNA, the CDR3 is TGCAGTGCTAGGTCAAGGAGTTACAATGAGCAGTTCTTC. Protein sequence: CSARSRSYNEQFF.

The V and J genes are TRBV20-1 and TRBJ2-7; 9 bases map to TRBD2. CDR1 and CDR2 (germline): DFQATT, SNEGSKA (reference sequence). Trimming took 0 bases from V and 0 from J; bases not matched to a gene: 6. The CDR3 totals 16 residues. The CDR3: CSARDHSSGSSYEQYF. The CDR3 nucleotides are TGCAGTGCTAGAGATCACAGTAGCGGGAGCTCCTACGAGCAGTACTTC.

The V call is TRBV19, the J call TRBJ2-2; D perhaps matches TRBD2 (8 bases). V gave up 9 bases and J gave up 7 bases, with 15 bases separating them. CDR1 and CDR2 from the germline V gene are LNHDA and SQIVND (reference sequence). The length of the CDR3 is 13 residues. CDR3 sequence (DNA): TGTGCCAGCGAGACAGGGACTAGCGGGGAGCTGTTTTTT. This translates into CASETGTSGELFF.

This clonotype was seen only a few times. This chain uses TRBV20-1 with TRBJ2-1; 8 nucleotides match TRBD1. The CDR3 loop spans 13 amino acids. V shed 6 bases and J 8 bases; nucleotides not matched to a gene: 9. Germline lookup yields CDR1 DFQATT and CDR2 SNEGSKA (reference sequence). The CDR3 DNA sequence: TGCAGTGCCACAGGACAGGGACGGCATGAGCAGTTCTTC. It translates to CSATGQGRHEQFF.

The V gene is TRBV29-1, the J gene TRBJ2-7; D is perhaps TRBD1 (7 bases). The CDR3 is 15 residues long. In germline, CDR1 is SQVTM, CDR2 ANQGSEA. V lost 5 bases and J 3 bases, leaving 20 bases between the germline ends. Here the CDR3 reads CSVLRGAGGIYEQYF. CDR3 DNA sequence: TGCAGCGTTCTAAGAGGGGCAGGGGGGATCTACGAGCAGTACTTC.

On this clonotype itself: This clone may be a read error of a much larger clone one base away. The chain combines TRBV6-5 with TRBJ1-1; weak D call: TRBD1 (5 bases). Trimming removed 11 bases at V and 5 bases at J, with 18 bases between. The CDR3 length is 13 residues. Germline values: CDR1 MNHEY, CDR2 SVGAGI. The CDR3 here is CAGIRAEGTEAFF. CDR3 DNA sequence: TGTGCCGGCATTCGGGCCGAGGGGACTGAAGCTTTCTTT.

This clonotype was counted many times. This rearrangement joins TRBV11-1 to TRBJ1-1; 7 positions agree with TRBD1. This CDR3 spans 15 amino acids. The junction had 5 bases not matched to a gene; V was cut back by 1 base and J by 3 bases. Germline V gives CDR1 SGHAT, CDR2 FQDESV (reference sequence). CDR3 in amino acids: CASSLEAQGYTEAFF. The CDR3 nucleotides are TGTGCCAGCAGCTTAGAGGCACAGGGGTACACTGAAGCTTTCTTT.

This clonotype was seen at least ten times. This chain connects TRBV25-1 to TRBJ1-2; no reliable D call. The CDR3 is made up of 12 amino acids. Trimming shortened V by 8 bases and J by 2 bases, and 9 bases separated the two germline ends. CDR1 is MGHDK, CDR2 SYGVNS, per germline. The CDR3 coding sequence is TGTGCCAGCGCCCCTGGAAACTATGGCTACACCTTC. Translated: CASAPGNYGYTF.

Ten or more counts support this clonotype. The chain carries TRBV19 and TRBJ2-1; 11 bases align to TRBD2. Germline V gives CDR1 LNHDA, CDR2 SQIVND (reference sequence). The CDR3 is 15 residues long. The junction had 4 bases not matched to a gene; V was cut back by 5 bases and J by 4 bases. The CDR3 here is CASSAGLAVYNEQFF. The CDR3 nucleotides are TGTGCCAGTAGTGCGGGACTAGCGGTTTACAATGAGCAGTTCTTC.

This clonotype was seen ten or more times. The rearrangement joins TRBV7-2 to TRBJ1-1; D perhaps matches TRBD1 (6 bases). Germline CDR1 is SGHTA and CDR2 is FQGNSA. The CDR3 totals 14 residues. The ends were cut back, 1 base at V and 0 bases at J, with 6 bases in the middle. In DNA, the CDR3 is TGTGCCAGCAGCTTAGAGGGGGTGAACACTGAAGCTTTCTTT. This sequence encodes CASSLEGVNTEAFF.

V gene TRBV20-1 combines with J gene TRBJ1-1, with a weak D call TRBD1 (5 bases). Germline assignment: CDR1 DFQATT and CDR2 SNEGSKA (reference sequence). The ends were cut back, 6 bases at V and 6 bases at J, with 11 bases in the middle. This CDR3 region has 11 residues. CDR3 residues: CSASRVPEAFF. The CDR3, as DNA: TGCAGTGCGAGCAGGGTACCTGAAGCTTTCTTT.

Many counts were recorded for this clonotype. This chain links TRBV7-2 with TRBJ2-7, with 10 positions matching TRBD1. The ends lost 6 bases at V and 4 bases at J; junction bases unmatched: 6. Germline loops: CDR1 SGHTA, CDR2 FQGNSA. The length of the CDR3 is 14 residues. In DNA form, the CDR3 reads TGTGCCAGCAGATTGGACAGGGGGACATACGAGCAGTACTTC. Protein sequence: CASRLDRGTYEQYF.

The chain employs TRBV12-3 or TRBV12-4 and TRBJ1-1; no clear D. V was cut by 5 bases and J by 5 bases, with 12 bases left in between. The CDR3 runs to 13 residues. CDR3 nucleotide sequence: TGTGCCAGCAGTGTGCGGGCGGGTACTGAAGCTTTCTTT. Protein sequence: CASSVRAGTEAFF.

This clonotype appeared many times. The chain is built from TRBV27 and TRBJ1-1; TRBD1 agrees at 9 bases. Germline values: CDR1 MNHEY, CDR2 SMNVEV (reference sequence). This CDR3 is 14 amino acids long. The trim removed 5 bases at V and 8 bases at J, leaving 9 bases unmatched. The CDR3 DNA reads TGTGCCAGCAGTCCTTCGGACAGGGGCGCAGAAGCTTTCTTT. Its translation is CASSPSDRGAEAFF.

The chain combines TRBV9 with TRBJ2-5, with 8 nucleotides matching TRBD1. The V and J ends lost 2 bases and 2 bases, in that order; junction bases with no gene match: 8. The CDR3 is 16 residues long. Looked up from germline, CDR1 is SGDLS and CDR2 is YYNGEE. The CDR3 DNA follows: TGTGCCAGCAGCGTCGGACAGGGACGGGATCAAGAGACCCAGTACTTC. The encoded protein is CASSVGQGRDQETQYF.

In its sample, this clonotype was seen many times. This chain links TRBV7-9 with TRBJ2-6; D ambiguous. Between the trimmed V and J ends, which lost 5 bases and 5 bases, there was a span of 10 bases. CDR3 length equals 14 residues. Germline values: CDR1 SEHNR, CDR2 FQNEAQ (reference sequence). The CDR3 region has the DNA TGTGCCAGCAGCCCCGAATACTGGGCCAACGTCCTGACTTTC. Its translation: CASSPEYWANVLTF.

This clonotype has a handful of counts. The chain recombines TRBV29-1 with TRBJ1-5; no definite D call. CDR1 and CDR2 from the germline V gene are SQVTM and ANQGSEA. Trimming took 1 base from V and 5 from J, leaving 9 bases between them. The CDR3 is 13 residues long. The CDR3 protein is CSVEVVADQPQHF. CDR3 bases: TGCAGCGTTGAAGTTGTGGCGGATCAGCCCCAGCATTTT. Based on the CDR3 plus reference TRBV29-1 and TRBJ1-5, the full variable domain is SAVISQKPSRDICQRGTSLTIQCQVDSQVTMMFWYRQQPGQSLTLIATANQGSEATYESGFVIDKFPISRPNLTFSTLTVSNMSPEDSSIYLCSVEVVADQPQHFGDGTRLSIL.

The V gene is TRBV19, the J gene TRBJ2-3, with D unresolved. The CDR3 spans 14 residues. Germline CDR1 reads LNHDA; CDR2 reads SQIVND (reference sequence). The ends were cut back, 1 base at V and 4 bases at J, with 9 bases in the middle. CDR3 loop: CASSIALGADTQYF. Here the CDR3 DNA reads TGTGCCAGTAGTATAGCGCTAGGAGCAGATACGCAGTATTTT.

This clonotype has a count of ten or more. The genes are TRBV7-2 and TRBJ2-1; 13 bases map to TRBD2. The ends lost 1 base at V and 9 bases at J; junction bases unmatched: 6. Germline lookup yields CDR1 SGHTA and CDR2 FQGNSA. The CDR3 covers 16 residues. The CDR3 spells CASSLDTSGGVGEQFF. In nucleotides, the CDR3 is TGTGCCAGCAGCTTAGACACTAGCGGGGGGGTCGGTGAGCAGTTCTTC. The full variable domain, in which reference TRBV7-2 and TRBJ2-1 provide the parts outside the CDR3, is GAGVSQSPSNKVTEKGKDVELRCDPISGHTALYWYRQSLGQGLEFLIYFQGNSAPDKSGLPSDRFSAERTGGSVSTLTIQRTQQEDSAVYLCASSLDTSGGVGEQFFGPGTRLTVL.

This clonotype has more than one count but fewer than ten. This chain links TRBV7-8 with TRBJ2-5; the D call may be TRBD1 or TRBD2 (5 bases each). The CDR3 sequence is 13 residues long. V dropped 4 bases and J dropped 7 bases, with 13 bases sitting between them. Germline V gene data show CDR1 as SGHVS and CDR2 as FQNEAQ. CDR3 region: CASSSRDGGTQYF. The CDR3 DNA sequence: TGTGCCAGCAGCTCCAGGGACGGTGGGACCCAGTACTTC.

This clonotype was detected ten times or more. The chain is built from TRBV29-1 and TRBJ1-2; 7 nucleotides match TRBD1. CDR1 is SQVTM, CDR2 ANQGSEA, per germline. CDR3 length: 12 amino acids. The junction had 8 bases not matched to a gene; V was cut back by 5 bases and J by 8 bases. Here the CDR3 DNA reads TGCAGCGTTAGCAGGGGGGAATGGGGCTACACCTTC. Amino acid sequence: CSVSRGEWGYTF.

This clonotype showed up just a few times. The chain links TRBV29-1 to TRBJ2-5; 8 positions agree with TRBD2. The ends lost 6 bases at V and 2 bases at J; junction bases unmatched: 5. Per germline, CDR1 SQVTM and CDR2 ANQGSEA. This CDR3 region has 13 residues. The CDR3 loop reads CSVGTSGQETQYF. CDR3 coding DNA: TGCAGCGTGGGTACTAGCGGTCAAGAGACCCAGTACTTC.